A single T cell receptor (beta chain) is shown here with its context. Its antigen specificity is not known. Base qualities are not recorded, but no much larger clone differs from it by a single base. The entry originates in a study of blood T cell repertoires in COVID-19 (dated by TCRdb to 2020 to 2022). General notes on the study: Samples covering the acute and convalescent phases of COVID-19 were provided by collaborators in the United States, Italy and Spain. The repertoires were made available in a free public database intended to serve as a resource for research on the immune response to SARS-CoV-2. Where available, HLA class I and class II types were obtained from metadata supplied by the sample provider rather than from assay-based typing. The prospective study material was composed of cDNA or gDNA derived from T cells, B-cell-depleted T cells, or PBMCs. The dataset comprised deeply sampled blood TCRbeta repertoires from subjects exposed to, actively infected with, or recovered from COVID-19. The sample metadata nearly always contained a de-identified subject ID, COVID-19 status, age in years and sex. Samples were obtained from the ongoing ImmuneRACE study (first 160 participants) and from 1,200 or so subjects provided by 6 global collaborators. What the authors observed across the whole study: The quantity of clinical and demographic metadata differed by source and by participant and was supplied without curation.

The immunoSEQ Assay, a bias-controlled multiplex PCR, was used to amplify TCRbeta CDR3 regions from genomic DNA. In the original analysis: The number of nucleated cells in each sample was estimated from the amplification of reference gene primers within the assay. To quantify the absolute abundance of each unique TCRbeta CDR3 rearrangement, sequence reads were collapsed and filtered. Productive Simpson clonality was computed per sample as the square root of Simpson's diversity index over productive rearrangements. Not all clones reach the TCRdb copy of this immuneACCESS table, which keeps in-frame sequences only. Checked studies attribute under half of the gap to unresolved V genes and leave the rest unexplained. V, J and clone size are those of that table, while D and trimming were read from the DNA. Within this sample are some 450,000 clones, with roughly 88% of them counted one time only. The biggest ten clones account for roughly 13% of the sample.

CDR1 and CDR2 (MNHNS, SASEGT) derive from the germline V gene. Trimming removed 3 bases from V and 6 bases from J; the gene matches leave 0 bases unexplained. The CDR3 sequence holds 15 residues, the cysteine and phenylalanine included. CDR3 DNA only is kept here, 45 bases in frame from base 1. At one collaborating source in Seattle, patients were enrolled during active infection and were followed longitudinally through the course of disease. Each collaborating institution followed its own protocols to collect whole blood in K2EDTA tubes. For TCRbeta analysis, collaborator samples were shipped as frozen whole blood, as isolated PBMCs, or as DNA extracted from either sample type.

The sequencing input was peripheral blood. The chain joins TRBV6-1 to TRBJ2-2, with 14 bases aligning to TRBD2. This receptor was obtained from a woman in her fifties or sixties with COVID-19, enrolled during active disease. The DNA sequence is as follows: TGTGCCAGCAGTGAGACTAGCGGGGGGGCCGGGGAGCTGTTTTTT. It specifies CASSETSGGAGELFF.